The next 20 T cell receptor beta chains were all read from a single sample in a study of T cell changes during pregnancy in multiple sclerosis. Data came from immunoSEQ multiplex PCR; TCRdb stores just in-frame clones and leaves some out. This sample has over 35,000 clones, with about 94% found just once. The material sequenced was CD4+ T cells from peripheral blood mononuclear cells, taken in the second trimester of pregnancy. These receptors all come from a female donor with multiple sclerosis, enrolled in a pregnancy study.

The genes are TRBV18 and TRBJ1-1; D gene ambiguous. The length of the CDR3 is 16 residues. The V end was cut by 1 base, the J end by 1 base, with 13 bases between. Germline V gene lookup returns CDR1 KGHSH and CDR2 LQKENI. As DNA, the CDR3 is TGTGCCAGCTCACCACTAGCGTCGGGTAGGAACACTGAAGCTTTCTTT. This codes for CASSPLASGRNTEAFF.

V usage is TRBV25-1 and J usage is TRBJ2-3, with TRBD1 identical over 11 bases. Germline loops: CDR1 MGHDK, CDR2 SYGVNS. This CDR3 is built from 17 residues. Unmatched junction bases numbered 10, after V lost 7 bases and J lost 1 base. CDR3 protein: CASKWDRGFSGTDTQYF. The CDR3, as DNA: TGTGCCAGCAAGTGGGACAGGGGGTTCTCGGGCACAGATACGCAGTATTTT.

This clone showed up just once. This sequence joins TRBV30 and TRBJ2-7, with 9 positions matching TRBD1. Germline V lookup: CDR1 GTSNPN, CDR2 SVGIG (reference sequence). The trim removed 1 base at V and 3 bases at J, leaving 1 base unmatched. The CDR3 runs 13 residues. CDR3 loop: CAWSADRGYEQYF. The DNA of the CDR3 is TGTGCCTGGAGTGCGGACAGGGGCTACGAGCAGTACTTC.

The chain combines TRBV15 with TRBJ1-4; 10 bases are a match to TRBD1. The CDR3 contains 16 residues. Germline CDR1 is LNHNV and CDR2 is YYDKDF (reference sequence). After removal of 1 base from V and 8 bases from J, the junction contained 7 bases not matched to a gene. CDR3 sequence reads: CATSRVIDRGHEKLFF. In DNA form, the CDR3 reads TGTGCCACCAGCAGAGTGATAGACAGGGGGCACGAAAAACTGTTTTTT.

The chain recombines TRBV28 with TRBJ2-7; a possible D gene is TRBD2 (6 bases). The CDR3 has 13 residues. Looked up from germline, CDR1 is MDHEN and CDR2 is SYDVKM. V dropped 5 bases and J dropped 3 bases, with 11 bases sitting between them. The CDR3 loop is CASSPSGSYEQYF. CDR3 DNA: TGTGCCAGCAGTCCCTCCGGGAGCTACGAGCAGTACTTC.

The chain links TRBV2 to TRBJ2-3, with TRBD1 as a possible D gene (7 bases). This CDR3 comprises 16 residues. Germline V gene sequence: CDR1 SNHLY, CDR2 FYNNEI. V lost 5 bases to trimming and J lost 5 bases, with 20 bases between them. The CDR3 bases are TGTGCCAGCAGTTTCAGACAGGGAGGACATGGAGATACGCAGTATTTT. This translates into CASSFRQGGHGDTQYF.

The CDR3 here is CASSDQNSDAGELFF. In DNA form, the CDR3 reads TGTGCCAGCAGTGACCAAAACAGTGATGCCGGGGAGCTGTTTTTT. The chain uses TRBV2 and TRBJ2-2, with D unresolved. Germline V gene data show CDR1 as SNHLY and CDR2 as FYNNEI. This CDR3 contains 15 residues. V was pared by 3 bases and J by 6 bases, with 14 bases between.

The J gene is TRBJ2-7, the V gene TRBV7-2; D is unresolved. In germline, CDR1 is SGHTA, CDR2 FQGNSA. The CDR3 is made up of 16 amino acids. V was trimmed by 4 bases and J by 4 bases, leaving 20 bases between them. As DNA, the CDR3 is TGTGCCAGCAGCTCCCGCCGGGTAGAAAATATGTACGAGCAGTACTTC. This gives the protein CASSSRRVENMYEQYF.

This clone was observed a handful of times. The CDR3 DNA reads TGTGCCAGCAGCCCAGCGGGGAACTATGGCTACACCTTC. The encoded protein is CASSPAGNYGYTF. This rearrangement joins TRBV11-2 to TRBJ1-2; D is ambiguous. Germline V gene lookup returns CDR1 SGHAT and CDR2 FQNNGV. Trimming took 5 bases from V and 2 from J, leaving 9 bases between them. The CDR3 contains 13 residues.

V gene TRBV5-1 combines with J gene TRBJ2-1, with TRBD2 identical over 9 bases. This CDR3 comprises 17 residues. CDR1 SGHRS and CDR2 YFSETQ come from the germline V gene. Trimming at V came to 1 base and at J to 2 bases, leaving 7 bases not matched to a gene. The CDR3 sequence: CASSLNSGSSAYNEQFF. The CDR3, as DNA: TGCGCCAGCAGCTTGAATAGCGGGAGTTCTGCCTACAATGAGCAGTTCTTC.

The rearrangement joins TRBV6-1 to TRBJ1-4, with 9 bases fitting TRBD1. Germline trimming cut 5 bases from V and 5 bases from J; bases unmatched to any gene: 6. The germline gives CDR1 MNHNS, CDR2 SASEGT. The length of the CDR3 is 15 residues. CDR3 DNA sequence: TGTGCCAGCAGTTCCTACAGGGGGCAGAATGAAAAACTGTTTTTT. Protein sequence: CASSSYRGQNEKLFF.

J is TRBJ2-3 and V is TRBV13; 8 bases match TRBD1. Germline trimming cut 2 bases from V and 5 bases from J; bases unmatched to any gene: 6. CDR1 and CDR2 (germline): PRHDT, FYEKMQ (reference sequence). The CDR3 is 15 residues long. CDR3 protein: CASSLPGTGGDTQYF. The CDR3 DNA reads as TGTGCCAGCAGCTTACCCGGGACAGGAGGAGATACGCAGTATTTT.

This chain links TRBV6-5 with TRBJ1-1; no clear D. Germline loops: CDR1 MNHEY, CDR2 SVGAGI. The CDR3 runs 11 residues. The V end was cut by 5 bases, the J end by 10 bases, with 11 bases between. The CDR3 DNA reads as TGTGCCAGCAGTGCCCCAGAGGGAGCTTTCTTT. Its translation: CASSAPEGAFF.

The chain joins TRBV28 to TRBJ2-1, with TRBD2 identical over 9 bases. CDR3 length: 14 residues. CDR1 and CDR2 from the germline V gene are MDHEN and SYDVKM. V shed 2 bases, J shed 6 bases, and the junction held 2 bases outside the gene matches. The chain's CDR3 is CASSLAGGPNEQFF. CDR3 DNA sequence: TGTGCCAGCAGTTTAGCGGGAGGGCCCAATGAGCAGTTCTTC. Filled out from reference TRBV28 and TRBJ2-1, the complete variable domain reads DVKVTQSSRYLVKRTGEKVFLECVQDMDHENMFWYRQDPGLGLRLIYFSYDVKMKEKGDIPEGYSVSREKKERFSLILESASTNQTSMYLCASSLAGGPNEQFFGPGTRLTVL.

This clone was picked up one time. This chain links TRBV6-5 with TRBJ2-2, with TRBD2 as a possible D gene (7 bases). CDR1 is MNHEY, CDR2 SVGAGI, per germline. Trimming stripped 6 bases from V and 5 bases from J, with 13 bases between. This CDR3 has 14 residues. This CDR3 is CASRPQGGTGELFF. DNA of the CDR3: TGTGCCAGCAGACCACAGGGAGGGACCGGGGAGCTGTTTTTT.

The CDR3 loop reads CASSLGQMNTEAFF. CDR3 bases: TGTGCCAGCAGCTTGGGACAGATGAACACTGAAGCTTTCTTT. The V and J genes are TRBV5-4 and TRBJ1-1; D possibly corresponds to TRBD1 (5 bases). Germline V CDR1 and CDR2: SGHNT, YYREEE (reference sequence). Trimming removed 0 bases at V and 0 bases at J, with 6 bases between. This CDR3 spans 14 amino acids.

The chain is built from TRBV5-1 and TRBJ2-3; 14 bases are shared with TRBD2. Per the germline V gene, CDR1 is SGHRS and CDR2 is YFSETQ. J gave up 0 bases and V 4 bases, and 13 bases lay outside the gene matches. The CDR3 sequence is 20 residues long. CDR3 sequence reads: CASSPGLAGGIHTSTDTQYF. CDR3 nucleotide sequence: TGCGCCAGCAGCCCTGGACTAGCGGGGGGAATACATACTAGCACAGATACGCAGTATTTT.

The V gene is TRBV19, the J gene TRBJ2-7, with D possibly TRBD2 on 6 matching bases. The germline V and J ends were trimmed by 5 bases and 3 bases, with 11 bases remaining between them. Per germline, CDR1 LNHDA and CDR2 SQIVND (reference sequence). The CDR3 runs to 13 residues. For the CDR3, the DNA is TGTGCCAGTAGTCTCAGGAGGGGCTACGAGCAGTACTTC. Protein sequence: CASSLRRGYEQYF.

CDR3 sequence reads: CASSMYREDQPQHF. The CDR3 DNA reads TGTGCCAGTAGTATGTACCGGGAGGACCAGCCCCAGCATTTT. The chain carries TRBV19 and TRBJ1-5; the D is unclear. V was cut by 3 bases and J by 7 bases, with 13 bases left in between. The CDR3 consists of 14 residues. The germline V gene has CDR1 LNHDA and CDR2 SQIVND (reference sequence).

This chain's CDR3 is CASSSSKNTEAFF. The DNA for the CDR3 is TGCGCCAGCAGCTCATCCAAGAACACTGAAGCTTTCTTT. The chain couples TRBV5-1 to TRBJ1-1; no definite D call. This CDR3 has 13 amino acids. Trimming removed 3 bases from V and 1 base from J, with 7 bases in between. Germline assignment: CDR1 SGHRS and CDR2 YFSETQ.